The 26 T cell receptor beta chains reported below all come from one sample, sequenced in a study of low-dose radiotherapy and immunotherapy resistance in tumors. cDNA synthesis used a TRAV/TRBV-specific primer set for both chains. The authors amplified TCRs for 20 to 25 PCR cycles with a constant-region primer and a V-primer adapter. TCRdb analysed the reads with MiXCR anew, one entry per CDR3 protein. The data show about 17,000 distinct CDR3 sequences, less than 85% seen once. These receptors all come from a human donor with advanced metastatic prostate, ovarian, gallbladder or colorectal cancer (not recorded which). This table probably holds off-target reads from a library built for another chain.

The chain recombines TRBV12-3 or TRBV12-4 with TRBJ1-2, with D uncertain. This CDR3 region has 13 residues. V was clipped by 0 bases and J by 7 bases, with 9 bases between them. CDR3 in amino acids: CASSLAGYGGYTF. Here the CDR3 DNA reads TGTGCCAGCAGTTTAGCCGGGTATGGTGGCTACACCTTC.

V is TRBV7-9 and J is TRBJ1-2, with no clear D. This CDR3 is built from 14 residues. Trimming removed 4 bases at V and 7 bases at J, with 16 bases between. The germline gives CDR1 SEHNR, CDR2 FQNEAQ (reference sequence). The chain's CDR3 is CASSSNSALSGYTF. CDR3 DNA sequence: TGTGCCAGCAGCTCGAACTCGGCCTTGAGTGGCTACACCTTC.

This chain links TRBV5-1 with TRBJ2-3; D is ambiguous. CDR3 length equals 14 residues. V was shortened by 4 bases and J by 6 bases, with 15 bases between the two germline ends. Looked up from germline, CDR1 is SGHRS and CDR2 is YFSETQ. This CDR3 is CASSKIDIVDTQYF. CDR3 DNA sequence: TGCGCCAGCAGCAAGATCGACATCGTGGATACGCAGTATTTT. Full variable domain (rest looked up from reference TRBV5-1 and TRBJ2-3): KAGVTQTPRYLIKTRGQQVTLSCSPISGHRSVSWYQQTPGQGLQFLFEYFSETQRNKGNFPGRFSGRQFSNSRSEMNVSTLELGDSALYLCASSKIDIVDTQYFGPGTRLTVL.

This clonotype was detected only a few times. The CDR3 is CASSERTGRETQYF. The DNA for the CDR3 is TGTGCCAGCAGCGAAAGGACAGGGAGGGAGACCCAGTACTTC. V usage is TRBV7-8 and J usage is TRBJ2-5; 8 nucleotides align to TRBD1. CDR1 and CDR2 from the germline V gene are SGHVS and FQNEAQ. This CDR3 comprises 14 residues. V shed 5 bases, J shed 5 bases, and the junction held 7 bases outside the gene matches.

This clonotype was picked up a small number of times. The chain is built from TRBV7-9 and TRBJ1-2; tentatively, D is TRBD1 (6 bases). V shed 5 bases and J shed 3 bases, with 10 bases lying between them. Germline CDR1 SEHNR, CDR2 FQNEAQ (reference sequence). This CDR3 contains 13 residues. CDR3 sequence: CASSRGTDYGYTF. DNA for the CDR3: TGTGCCAGCAGCAGGGGGACGGACTATGGCTACACCTTC.

The genes are TRBV2 and TRBJ1-6, with 9 nucleotides matching TRBD1. Trimming at V came to 6 bases and at J to 3 bases, leaving 6 bases not matched to a gene. CDR1 SNHLY and CDR2 FYNNEI come from the germline V gene. The CDR3 covers 16 residues. CDR3 amino acids: CASRTTGQGYNSPLHF. Here the CDR3 DNA reads TGTGCCAGCAGAACCACGGGACAGGGCTATAATTCACCCCTCCACTTT.

This chain's CDR3 is CAWNRIQETQYF. DNA for the CDR3: TGTGCCTGGAATCGCATCCAAGAGACCCAGTACTTC. This rearrangement joins TRBV30 to TRBJ2-5; D gene uncertain. Trimming removed 4 bases from V and 1 base from J, with 7 bases in between. The CDR3 length is 12 residues. Germline values: CDR1 GTSNPN, CDR2 SVGIG (reference sequence).

This chain joins TRBV15 and TRBJ1-1; D is uncertain. Germline V lookup: CDR1 LNHNV, CDR2 YYDKDF (reference sequence). The CDR3 runs to 12 residues. V shed 5 bases and J shed 8 bases, with 12 bases lying between them. Here the CDR3 DNA reads TGTGCCACCAGCCGGGCGGCCGGGGAAGCTTTCTTT. Its translation is CATSRAAGEAFF. Full variable domain (rest looked up from reference TRBV15 and TRBJ1-1): DAMVIQNPRYQVTQFGKPVTLSCSQTLNHNVMYWYQQKSSQAPKLLFHYYDKDFNNEADTPDNFQSRRPNTSFCFLDIRSPGLGDTAMYLCATSRAAGEAFFGQGTRLTVV.

This clonotype came up a few times. The chain uses TRBV29-1 and TRBJ2-5; perhaps TRBD1 as D (6 bases). The V end was cut by 3 bases, the J end by 5 bases, with 13 bases between. The CDR3 extends over 13 amino acids. Germline CDR1 is SQVTM and CDR2 is ANQGSEA. CDR3 in DNA: TGCAGCGTTGACGGCAGGGGTTGGGAGACCCAGTACTTC. This encodes CSVDGRGWETQYF.

The chain links TRBV5-5 to TRBJ1-2; tentatively, D is TRBD1 (6 bases). The CDR3 contains 13 residues. CDR1 is SGHKS, CDR2 YYEKEE, per germline (reference sequence). Trimming pared 4 bases from V and 3 bases from J, leaving 10 bases between. The CDR3 region is CASSVDSHYGYTF. As DNA, the CDR3 is TGTGCCAGCAGCGTGGACAGTCACTATGGCTACACCTTC.

V usage is TRBV6-5 and J usage is TRBJ1-3, with D hard to call. V was trimmed by 0 bases and J by 2 bases, leaving 8 bases between them. Germline-derived CDR1 and CDR2 are MNHEY and SVGAGI. The CDR3 runs 15 residues. The CDR3 protein is CASSYSGRAGNTIYF. CDR3 nucleotide sequence: TGTGCCAGCAGTTACTCCGGAAGGGCTGGAAACACCATATATTTT.

This clonotype came up a few times. The chain couples TRBV6-2 or TRBV6-3 to TRBJ2-1; weak D call: TRBD1 (6 bases). This CDR3 contains 19 residues. V dropped 0 bases and J dropped 0 bases, with 18 bases sitting between them. CDR1 is MNHEY and CDR2 is SVGEGT in the germline V gene. Here the CDR3 reads CASSYSRGGGPASYNEQFF. The CDR3 bases are TGTGCCAGCAGTTACTCGAGAGGGGGTGGGCCAGCCTCCTACAATGAGCAGTTCTTC.

The V call is TRBV13, the J call TRBJ1-1, with TRBD1 identical over 7 bases. After removal of 5 bases from V and 0 bases from J, the junction contained 12 bases not matched to a gene. CDR3 length equals 17 residues. The germline gives CDR1 PRHDT, CDR2 FYEKMQ (reference sequence). In DNA form, the CDR3 reads TGTGCCAGCAGCGTCTACAGGGGCGCTAGCGTGAACACTGAAGCTTTCTTT. This sequence encodes CASSVYRGASVNTEAFF.

The chain joins TRBV29-1 to TRBJ2-3; D call uncertain. V lost 7 bases and J lost 0, with 8 bases in between. CDR1 is SQVTM and CDR2 is ANQGSEA in the germline V gene. This CDR3 is 12 amino acids long. The CDR3 is CSAPPSTDTQYF. CDR3 coding DNA: TGCAGCGCCCCGCCTAGCACAGATACGCAGTATTTT.

The chain has TRBV4-1 and TRBJ2-2; perhaps TRBD2 as D (6 bases). The CDR3 has 15 residues. Germline assignment: CDR1 MGHRA and CDR2 YSYEKL. V lost 3 bases to trimming and J lost 3 bases, with 11 bases between them. The CDR3 sequence: CASSQGSSDTGELFF. CDR3 nucleotide sequence: TGCGCCAGCAGCCAGGGTTCTAGCGACACCGGGGAGCTGTTTTTT.

The chain combines TRBV29-1 with TRBJ2-1; D not resolved. Germline V gene lookup returns CDR1 SQVTM and CDR2 ANQGSEA. V lost 6 bases to trimming and J lost 2 bases, with 8 bases between them. CDR3 length: 12 residues. CDR3 in DNA: TGCAGCGTAGCGCATGCCTACAATGAGCAGTTCTTC. This translates into CSVAHAYNEQFF.

The gene calls are TRBV9 and TRBJ1-1; D remains ambiguous. The CDR3 runs 14 residues. Germline V gives CDR1 SGDLS, CDR2 YYNGEE. Trimming stripped 1 base from V and 3 bases from J, with 10 bases between. Here the CDR3 reads CASSVMGSDTEAFF. The CDR3 bases are TGTGCCAGCAGCGTAATGGGGAGTGACACTGAAGCTTTCTTT.

As for this clonotype: The junction departs from germline at one end; a sequencing error may be responsible. The V and J genes are TRBV5-1 and TRBJ1-1, with TRBD1 as a possible D gene (6 bases). Germline-derived CDR1 and CDR2 are SGHRS and YFSETQ. There are 14 residues in the CDR3. In DNA form, the CDR3 reads TGCGCCAGCAGCTTGGCCGGAAGGGACACGGAAGCTTTCTTT. Protein sequence: CASSLAGRDTEAFF. Complete variable domain (other parts from reference TRBV5-1 and TRBJ1-1): KAGVTQTPRYLIKTRGQQVTLSCSPISGHRSVSWYQQTPGQGLQFLFEYFSETQRNKGNFPGRFSGRQFSNSRSEMNVSTLELGDSALYLCASSLAGRDTEAFFGQGTRLTVV.

The genes are TRBV9 and TRBJ1-1; D possibly corresponds to TRBD1 (5 bases). Germline CDR1 and CDR2: SGDLS and YYNGEE. V gave up 5 bases and J gave up 3 bases, with 17 bases separating them. This CDR3 contains 15 residues. The CDR3 DNA sequence: TGTGCCAGCAGTAAATCACTCATACAGGACACTGAAGCTTTCTTT. It specifies CASSKSLIQDTEAFF. Combining the CDR3 with reference TRBV9 and TRBJ1-1 gives the whole variable domain DSGVTQTPKHLITATGQRVTLRCSPRSGDLSVYWYQQSLDQGLQFLIQYYNGEERAKGNILERFSAQQFPDLHSELNLSSLELGDSALYFCASSKSLIQDTEAFFGQGTRLTVV.

This clonotype has a handful of counts. V gene TRBV5-1 combines with J gene TRBJ2-3; TRBD2 agrees at 8 bases. The CDR3 spans 17 residues. Trimming cost V 0 bases and J 1 base; bases outside gene matches: 7. Germline V lookup: CDR1 SGHRS, CDR2 YFSETQ. The CDR3 is CASSLEGLGAGTDTQYF. CDR3 sequence (DNA): TGCGCCAGCAGCTTGGAGGGACTAGGGGCGGGCACAGATACGCAGTATTTT.

The genes are TRBV6-1 and TRBJ2-1, with D possibly being TRBD1 or TRBD2 (5 bases each). Germline-derived CDR1 and CDR2 are MNHNS and SASEGT. This CDR3 contains 14 residues. Trimming removed 2 bases from V and 6 bases from J, with 11 bases in between. Here the CDR3 reads CASSELGGFNEQFF. CDR3 bases: TGTGCCAGCAGTGAACTTGGGGGTTTCAATGAGCAGTTCTTC.

This chain joins TRBV12-3 or TRBV12-4 and TRBJ2-3; possibly TRBD2 for D (6 bases). There are 14 residues in the CDR3. Deletions cut 10 bases from V and 0 bases from J, with 14 bases between. This CDR3 reads CATMGLASTDTQYF. CDR3 DNA: TGTGCCACCATGGGACTCGCCAGCACAGATACGCAGTATTTT.

Here the CDR3 DNA reads TGCAGTGCTAGAGACAGGGACACGAACGGCTACACCTTC. This sequence encodes CSARDRDTNGYTF. The gene calls are TRBV20-1 and TRBJ1-2; TRBD1 might be the D (6 bases). V lost 0 bases and J lost 8, with 13 bases in between. In germline, CDR1 is DFQATT, CDR2 SNEGSKA (reference sequence). The CDR3 loop spans 13 amino acids.

The genes are TRBV3-1 and TRBJ2-1, with 12 bases that match TRBD2. The CDR3 loop spans 18 amino acids. J gave up 5 bases and V 2 bases, and 10 bases lay outside the gene matches. Germline-derived CDR1 and CDR2 are LGHDT and YNNKEL (reference sequence). The CDR3 bases are TGTGCCAGCAGCCAACTAGCGGGGGGGATTGTGGTCGACAATGAGCAGTTCTTC. As protein: CASSQLAGGIVVDNEQFF.

The rearrangement links TRBV5-1 to TRBJ1-6; no clear D. The V gene lost 0 bases and the J gene lost 14 bases, with 12 bases spanning the gap. The CDR3 is 13 amino acids. Germline V CDR1 and CDR2: SGHRS, YFSETQ. In DNA, the CDR3 is TGCGCCAGCAGCTTGGAACATGGTGACACCCTCCACTTT. Translation: CASSLEHGDTLHF.

This clonotype has a single count. The gene calls are TRBV28 and TRBJ2-1, with 7 bases aligning to TRBD1. Germline lookup yields CDR1 MDHEN and CDR2 SYDVKM. The CDR3 has 16 amino acids. Trimming cost V 6 bases and J 3 bases; bases outside gene matches: 11. Here the CDR3 DNA reads TGTGCCAGCAGCACACCCGGGACAGACAACTACAATGAGCAGTTCTTC. Encoded protein: CASSTPGTDNYNEQFF.